Listed below are T cell receptor beta chains from one sample, sequenced in a study of blood T cell repertoires in COVID-19. Generated by immunoSEQ multiplex PCR, the TCRdb table keeps only in-frame clones and is missing some. Counted here are tens of thousands of clones, 85% occurring once; the ten biggest clones make up 35% to 45%. Sample: peripheral blood. The receptors derive from a man older than 75 with acute or convalescent COVID-19. Both conserved end residues are part of each CDR3.

j_gene: TRBJ2-7
v_gene: TRBV13
CDR3aa: CASSFRDRNSYEQYF

j_gene: TRBJ1-5
v_gene: TRBV27
CDR3aa: CASRGTGYSNQPQHF

j_gene: TRBJ1-4
v_gene: TRBV7-8
CDR3aa: CASSFLQGGFGTNEKLFF

j_gene: TRBJ2-2
v_gene: TRBV19
CDR3aa: CASRGTSGPTGELFF

j_gene: TRBJ1-5
v_gene: TRBV4-2
CDR3aa: CASSQDQGSEPQHF

j_gene: TRBJ2-7
v_gene: TRBV6-7
CDR3aa: CASSYGREGPYEQYF

j_gene: TRBJ1-6
v_gene: TRBV15
CDR3aa: CATSRDDRVFGEQNSPLHF

j_gene: TRBJ1-6
v_gene: TRBV7-9
CDR3aa: CASSLGGGRNSPLHF

j_gene: TRBJ2-5
v_gene: TRBV6-1
CDR3aa: CASSEVSGFETQYF

j_gene: TRBJ1-2
v_gene: TRBV3-1/TRBV3-2
CDR3aa: CASSKRLSAGGGYTF

j_gene: TRBJ2-2
v_gene: TRBV7-8
CDR3aa: CVTRGGQYTGELFF

j_gene: TRBJ1-5
v_gene: TRBV10-3
CDR3aa: CAISVGTGDQPQHF

j_gene: TRBJ1-5
v_gene: TRBV6-5
CDR3aa: CASIPHGEAKPQHF

j_gene: TRBJ2-7
v_gene: TRBV24-1
CDR3aa: CATSDLFPGEEGFYEQYF

j_gene: TRBJ2-5
v_gene: TRBV3-1/TRBV3-2
CDR3aa: CASSGGTSWETQYF

j_gene: TRBJ2-3
v_gene: TRBV6-1
CDR3aa: CASSEWGRGGTDTQYF

j_gene: TRBJ1-4
v_gene: TRBV27
CDR3aa: CASALGRGSEKLFF

j_gene: TRBJ2-1
v_gene: TRBV30
CDR3aa: CAWSVQGTYNEQFF

j_gene: TRBJ2-3
v_gene: TRBV4-2
CDR3aa: CASSQLGASGSTDTQYF

j_gene: TRBJ2-5
v_gene: TRBV28
CDR3aa: CASRDMAVKTQYF

j_gene: TRBJ1-1
v_gene: TRBV7-9
CDR3aa: CASSFGGTTEAFF

j_gene: TRBJ2-2
v_gene: TRBV27
CDR3aa: CASSSRDRVTILFF

j_gene: TRBJ2-7
v_gene: TRBV27
CDR3aa: CASSPPGQPYEQYF

j_gene: TRBJ1-2
v_gene: TRBV27
CDR3aa: CASSLKLIQGVGGYTF

j_gene: TRBJ2-5
v_gene: TRBV15
CDR3aa: CATSRVRGETQYF

j_gene: TRBJ1-2
v_gene: TRBV6-2/TRBV6-3
CDR3aa: CASSPLLTAANYGYTF

j_gene: TRBJ2-3
v_gene: TRBV6-5
CDR3aa: CASSYSKRQGIDTQYF

j_gene: TRBJ1-1
v_gene: TRBV19
CDR3aa: CASSILSRADSEAFF

j_gene: TRBJ2-1
v_gene: TRBV7-3
CDR3aa: CASSLNGEAHNEQFF

j_gene: TRBJ1-5
v_gene: TRBV27
CDR3aa: CASSSQDSHNQPQHF

j_gene: TRBJ2-1
v_gene: TRBV19
CDR3aa: CASSTDSAIDYNEQFF

j_gene: TRBJ2-1
v_gene: TRBV2
CDR3aa: CASNPRREGEQFF

j_gene: TRBJ2-7
v_gene: TRBV1
CDR3aa: CTSSPGLAGECAYEQYF

j_gene: TRBJ1-6
v_gene: TRBV6-5
CDR3aa: CASSYFTGLGDSPLHF

j_gene: TRBJ2-5
v_gene: TRBV9
CDR3aa: CASSVGAGAAETQYF

j_gene: TRBJ2-5
v_gene: TRBV6-1
CDR3aa: CASSESIGGETQYF

j_gene: TRBJ2-2
v_gene: TRBV7-9
CDR3aa: CASSFPWADGELFF

j_gene: TRBJ1-5
v_gene: TRBV5-1
CDR3aa: CASSLGPGLVQPQHF

j_gene: TRBJ2-6
v_gene: TRBV24-1
CDR3aa: CATSDPGGSGANVLTF

j_gene: TRBJ1-2
v_gene: TRBV28
CDR3aa: CASSFKVQRGGYTF

j_gene: TRBJ1-2
v_gene: TRBV15
CDR3aa: CATSRGGQERQNGYTF

j_gene: TRBJ2-7
v_gene: TRBV6-2/TRBV6-3
CDR3aa: CASSYSLPAYEQYF

j_gene: TRBJ2-2
v_gene: TRBV4-2
CDR3aa: CASSSPHLNTGELFF

j_gene: TRBJ2-4
v_gene: TRBV28
CDR3aa: CASSQGNIQYF

j_gene: TRBJ1-5
v_gene: TRBV7-2
CDR3aa: CASSLVEANQPQHF

j_gene: TRBJ1-3
v_gene: TRBV7-2
CDR3aa: CASSLQGLGNTIYF

j_gene: TRBJ2-2
v_gene: TRBV6-5
CDR3aa: CASSFQQGAIAGELFF

j_gene: TRBJ1-5
v_gene: TRBV7-9
CDR3aa: CASSPAGGSGQPQHF

j_gene: TRBJ2-7
v_gene: TRBV29-1
CDR3aa: CSAETGAYEQYF

j_gene: TRBJ1-1
v_gene: TRBV15
CDR3aa: CATSFDRAEAFF

j_gene: TRBJ2-5
v_gene: TRBV13
CDR3aa: CASSLARGLGQETQYF

j_gene: TRBJ2-3
v_gene: TRBV10-2
CDR3aa: CASSESAGSMGTDTQYF

j_gene: TRBJ2-7
v_gene: TRBV20-1
CDR3aa: CSASLASGRAGEQYF

j_gene: TRBJ2-3
v_gene: TRBV4-2
CDR3aa: CASRTGSQDTQYF